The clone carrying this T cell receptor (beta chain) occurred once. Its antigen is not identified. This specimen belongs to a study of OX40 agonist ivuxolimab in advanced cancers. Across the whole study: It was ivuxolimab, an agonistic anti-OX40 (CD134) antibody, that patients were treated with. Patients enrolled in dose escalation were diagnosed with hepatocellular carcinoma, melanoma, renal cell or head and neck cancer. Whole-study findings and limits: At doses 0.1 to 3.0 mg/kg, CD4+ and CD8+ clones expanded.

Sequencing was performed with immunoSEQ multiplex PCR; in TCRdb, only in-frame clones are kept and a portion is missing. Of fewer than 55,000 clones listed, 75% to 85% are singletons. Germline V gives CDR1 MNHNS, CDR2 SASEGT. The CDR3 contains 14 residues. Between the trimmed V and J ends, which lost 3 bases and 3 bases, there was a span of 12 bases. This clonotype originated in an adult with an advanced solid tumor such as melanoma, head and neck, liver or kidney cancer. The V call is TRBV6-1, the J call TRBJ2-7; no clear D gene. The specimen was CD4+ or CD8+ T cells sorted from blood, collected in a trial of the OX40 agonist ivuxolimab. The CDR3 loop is CASSDPRHLYEQYF. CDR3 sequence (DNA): TGTGCCAGCAGTGACCCCCGGCACCTCTACGAGCAGTACTTC.